The clone carrying this TCR beta chain was seen only a few times. These data come from a study of T-cell reconstitution after alpha-beta-depleted transplantation in children. The authors prepared the TCRbeta library with unique molecular identifiers. One entry per CDR3 protein results from TCRdb running MiXCR on the PCR reads. Among almost 500,000 distinct CDR3 sequences listed, 9.5% to 15% were seen once. The CDR3 is 13 residues long. From germline, CDR1 is MNHNS and CDR2 SASEGT. V shed 0 bases and J shed 6 bases, with 9 bases lying between them. The input for sequencing was PBMCs from the stem cell graft donor, taken from the stem cell graft. The sequence derives from a human donor who donated a stem cell graft to a child with combined immunodeficiency. V usage is TRBV6-1 and J usage is TRBJ2-7, with D maybe TRBD2 (5 bases). The CDR3, as DNA: TGTGCCAGCAGTGAAGCGGGAGAGAGCGAGCAGTACTTC. Amino acids: CASSEAGESEQYF.